This TCR beta chain was identified during a study of cytomegalovirus exposure and HLA in healthy donors. In the PCR, 60 Vbeta and 13 Jbeta primers were used. Sequencing was performed with immunoSEQ multiplex PCR; in TCRdb, only in-frame clones are kept and a portion is missing. Of 200,000 to 250,000 clones listed, approximately 90% are singletons. Notes on the study in general: What a later analysis reportedly showed was that an Asian-associated ancestry cluster had fewer N-insertions than the approximately 720-donor mean. Roughly uniform sequencing depth across donors was assumed, possibly incorrectly. A later analysis linked around 17,000 TCR beta sequences to HLA alleles at 0.05 false discovery rate.

Turning to this clone: The target antigen is unknown.

The sample taken for sequencing was PBMCs. This clonotype was sampled from a woman younger than 35 in good health and CMV-seronegative.

CDR3 nucleotides: TGTGCCAGCAGCTTAAGTGGGACTAGCAGCTACAATGAGCAGTTCTTC. It specifies CASSLSGTSSYNEQFF. The chain has TRBV7-2 and TRBJ2-1, with 9 bases lining up with TRBD2. J lost 3 bases, V lost 2 bases, and 5 bases had no gene match. The CDR3 totals 16 residues. In germline, CDR1 is SGHTA, CDR2 FQGNSA.